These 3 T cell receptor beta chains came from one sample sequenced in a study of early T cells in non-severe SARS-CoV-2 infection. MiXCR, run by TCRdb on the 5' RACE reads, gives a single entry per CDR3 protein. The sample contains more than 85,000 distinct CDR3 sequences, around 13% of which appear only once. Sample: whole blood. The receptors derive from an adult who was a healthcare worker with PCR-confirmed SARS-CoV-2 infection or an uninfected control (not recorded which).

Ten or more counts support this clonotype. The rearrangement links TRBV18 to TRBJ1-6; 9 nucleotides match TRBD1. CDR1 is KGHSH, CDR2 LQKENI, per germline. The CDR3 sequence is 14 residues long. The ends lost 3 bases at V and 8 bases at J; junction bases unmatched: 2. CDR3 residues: CASSPRQGDSPLHF. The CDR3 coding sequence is TGTGCCAGCTCACCGAGACAGGGGGATTCACCCCTCCACTTT.

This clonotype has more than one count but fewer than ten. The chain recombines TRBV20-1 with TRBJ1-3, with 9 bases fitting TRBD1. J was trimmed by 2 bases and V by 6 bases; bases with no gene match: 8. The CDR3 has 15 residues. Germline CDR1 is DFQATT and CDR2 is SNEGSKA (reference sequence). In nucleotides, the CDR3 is TGCAGTGCCCCAACCGGGACAGGGACTGGAAACACCATATATTTT. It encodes CSAPTGTGTGNTIYF.

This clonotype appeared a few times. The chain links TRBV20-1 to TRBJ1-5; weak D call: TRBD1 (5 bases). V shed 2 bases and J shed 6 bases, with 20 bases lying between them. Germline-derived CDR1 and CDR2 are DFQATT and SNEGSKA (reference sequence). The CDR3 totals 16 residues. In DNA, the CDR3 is TGCAGTGCTAGAAATTGGGGACCGAGAGAAGGTCAGCCCCAGCATTTT. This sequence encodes CSARNWGPREGQPQHF.